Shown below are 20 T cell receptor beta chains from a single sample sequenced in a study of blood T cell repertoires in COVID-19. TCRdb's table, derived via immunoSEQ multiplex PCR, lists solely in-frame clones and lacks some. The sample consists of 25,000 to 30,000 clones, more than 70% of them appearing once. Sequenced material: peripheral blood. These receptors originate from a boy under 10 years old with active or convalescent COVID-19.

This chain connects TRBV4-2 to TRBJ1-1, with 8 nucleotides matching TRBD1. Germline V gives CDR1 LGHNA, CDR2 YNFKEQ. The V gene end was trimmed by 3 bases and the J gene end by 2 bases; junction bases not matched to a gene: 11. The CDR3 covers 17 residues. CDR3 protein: CASSQQPETGANTEAFF. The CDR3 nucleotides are TGTGCCAGCAGCCAGCAGCCGGAGACAGGGGCAAACACTGAAGCTTTCTTT.

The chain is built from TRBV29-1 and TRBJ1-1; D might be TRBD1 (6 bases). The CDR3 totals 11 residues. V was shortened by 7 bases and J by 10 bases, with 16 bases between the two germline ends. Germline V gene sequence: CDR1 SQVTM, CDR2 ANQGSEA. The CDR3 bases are TGCAGCGCGGGTGGAACAGGGAGAGCTTTCTTT. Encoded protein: CSAGGTGRAFF.

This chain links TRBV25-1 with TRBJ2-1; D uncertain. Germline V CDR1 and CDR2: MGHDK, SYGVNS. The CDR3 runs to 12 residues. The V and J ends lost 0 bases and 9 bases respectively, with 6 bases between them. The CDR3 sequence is CASSEYAGEQFF. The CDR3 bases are TGTGCCAGCAGTGAATATGCCGGTGAGCAGTTCTTC.

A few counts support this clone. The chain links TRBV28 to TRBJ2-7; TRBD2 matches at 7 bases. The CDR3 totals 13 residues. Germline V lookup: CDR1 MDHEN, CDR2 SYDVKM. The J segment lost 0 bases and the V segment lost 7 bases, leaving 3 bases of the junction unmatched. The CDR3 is CASIGRPSYEQYF. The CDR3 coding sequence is TGTGCCAGCATCGGGAGGCCCTCCTACGAGCAGTACTTC.

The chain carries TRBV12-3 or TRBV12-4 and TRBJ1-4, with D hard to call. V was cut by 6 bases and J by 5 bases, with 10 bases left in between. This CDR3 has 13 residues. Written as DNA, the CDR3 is TGTGCCAGCAGACGACTACCAAATGAAAAACTGTTTTTT. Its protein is CASRRLPNEKLFF.

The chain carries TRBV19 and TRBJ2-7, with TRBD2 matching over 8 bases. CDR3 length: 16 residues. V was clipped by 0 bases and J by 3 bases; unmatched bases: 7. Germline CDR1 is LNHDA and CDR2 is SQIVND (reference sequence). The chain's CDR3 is CASSIDGLAGVYEQYF. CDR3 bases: TGTGCCAGTAGTATAGACGGCCTAGCGGGTGTCTACGAGCAGTACTTC.

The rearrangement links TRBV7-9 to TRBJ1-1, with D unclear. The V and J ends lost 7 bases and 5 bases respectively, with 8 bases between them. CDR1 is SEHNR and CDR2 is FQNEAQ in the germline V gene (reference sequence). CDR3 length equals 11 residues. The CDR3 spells CASTAGTEAFF. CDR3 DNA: TGTGCCAGCACCGCGGGTACTGAAGCTTTCTTT.

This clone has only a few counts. CDR3 protein: CASSPSGTNTGELFF. In nucleotides, the CDR3 is TGTGCCAGCAGCCCATCGGGAACAAACACCGGGGAGCTGTTTTTT. The V gene is TRBV7-3, the J gene TRBJ2-2, with D maybe TRBD2 (5 bases). Trimming removed 5 bases from V and 2 bases from J, with 12 bases in between. The germline V gene encodes CDR1 SGHTA and CDR2 FQGTGA. This CDR3 has 15 amino acids.

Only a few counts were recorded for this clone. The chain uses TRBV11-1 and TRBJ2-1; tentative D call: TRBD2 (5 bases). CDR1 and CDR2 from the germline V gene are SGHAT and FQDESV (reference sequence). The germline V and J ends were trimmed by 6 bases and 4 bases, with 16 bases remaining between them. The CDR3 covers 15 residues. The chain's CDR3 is CASRPGSAGYNEQFF. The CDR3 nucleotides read TGTGCCAGCAGGCCGGGGTCTGCCGGGTACAATGAGCAGTTCTTC. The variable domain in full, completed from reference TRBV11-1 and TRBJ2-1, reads EAEVAQSPRYKITEKSQAVAFWCDPISGHATLYWYRQILGQGPELLVQFQDESVVDDSQLPKDRFSAERLKGVDSTLKIQPAELGDSAMYLCASRPGSAGYNEQFFGPGTRLTVL.

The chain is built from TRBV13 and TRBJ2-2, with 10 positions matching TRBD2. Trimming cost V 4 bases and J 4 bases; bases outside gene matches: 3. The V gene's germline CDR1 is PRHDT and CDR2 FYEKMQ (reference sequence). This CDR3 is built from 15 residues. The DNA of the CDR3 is TGTGCCAGCAGCTCCAGCGGGAGGGCCACCGGGGAGCTGTTTTTT. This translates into CASSSSGRATGELFF. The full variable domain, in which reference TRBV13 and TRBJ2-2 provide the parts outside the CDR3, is AAGVIQSPRHLIKEKRETATLKCYPIPRHDTVYWYQQGPGQDPQFLISFYEKMQSDKGSIPDRFSAQQFSDYHSELNMSSLELGDSALYFCASSSSGRATGELFFGEGSRLTVL.

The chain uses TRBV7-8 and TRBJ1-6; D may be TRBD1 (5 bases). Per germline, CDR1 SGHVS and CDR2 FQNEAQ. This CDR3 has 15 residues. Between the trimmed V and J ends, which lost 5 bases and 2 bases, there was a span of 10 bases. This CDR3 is CASSQTGPYNSPLHF. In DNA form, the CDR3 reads TGTGCCAGCAGCCAAACAGGCCCCTATAATTCACCCCTCCACTTT.

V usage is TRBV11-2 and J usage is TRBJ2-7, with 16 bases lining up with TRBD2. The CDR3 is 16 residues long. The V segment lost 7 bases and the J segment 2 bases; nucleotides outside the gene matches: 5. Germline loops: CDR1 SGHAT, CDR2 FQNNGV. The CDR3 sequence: CASTRGLAGGTYEQYF. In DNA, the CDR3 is TGTGCCAGCACGCGGGGACTAGCGGGAGGGACCTACGAGCAGTACTTC.

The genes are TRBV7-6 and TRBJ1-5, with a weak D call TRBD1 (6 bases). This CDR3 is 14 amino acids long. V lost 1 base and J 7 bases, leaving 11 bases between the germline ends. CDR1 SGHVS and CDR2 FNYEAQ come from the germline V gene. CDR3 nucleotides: TGTGCCAGCAGCTTAGTAAGGGGGGGACAGCCCCAGCATTTT. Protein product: CASSLVRGGQPQHF.

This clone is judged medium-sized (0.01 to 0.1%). In DNA, the CDR3 is TGTGCCAGCAGCTTATATAACCAACTCAATGAGCAGTTCTTC. This gives the protein CASSLYNQLNEQFF. V gene TRBV11-2 combines with J gene TRBJ2-1; D is undetermined. The germline gives CDR1 SGHAT, CDR2 FQNNGV. V lost 2 bases, J lost 6 bases, and 11 bases lay in between. The CDR3 contains 14 residues.

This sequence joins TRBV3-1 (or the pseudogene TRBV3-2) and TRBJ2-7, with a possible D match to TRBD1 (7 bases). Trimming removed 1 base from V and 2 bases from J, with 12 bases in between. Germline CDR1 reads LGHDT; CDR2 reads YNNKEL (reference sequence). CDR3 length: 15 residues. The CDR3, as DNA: TGTGCCAGCAGCCAAGCCCAGGGGGGTCCCTACGAGCAGTACTTC. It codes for CASSQAQGGPYEQYF.

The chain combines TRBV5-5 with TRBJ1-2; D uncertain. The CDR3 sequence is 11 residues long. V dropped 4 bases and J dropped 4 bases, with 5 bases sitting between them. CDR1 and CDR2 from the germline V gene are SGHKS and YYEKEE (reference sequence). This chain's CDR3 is CASSLSYGYTF. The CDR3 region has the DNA TGTGCCAGCAGCCTCAGCTATGGCTACACCTTC. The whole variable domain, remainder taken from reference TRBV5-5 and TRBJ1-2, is DAGVTQSPTHLIKTRGQQVTLRCSPISGHKSVSWYQQVLGQGPQFIFQYYEKEERGRGNFPDRFSARQFPNYSSELNVNALLLGDSALYLCASSLSYGYTFGSGTRLTVV.

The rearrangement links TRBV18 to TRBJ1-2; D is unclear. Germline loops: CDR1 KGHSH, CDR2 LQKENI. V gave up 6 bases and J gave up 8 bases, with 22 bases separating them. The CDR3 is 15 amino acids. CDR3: CASSLDRASTGGYTF. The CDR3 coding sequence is TGTGCCAGCTCCCTAGACCGGGCCTCAACGGGGGGCTACACCTTC.

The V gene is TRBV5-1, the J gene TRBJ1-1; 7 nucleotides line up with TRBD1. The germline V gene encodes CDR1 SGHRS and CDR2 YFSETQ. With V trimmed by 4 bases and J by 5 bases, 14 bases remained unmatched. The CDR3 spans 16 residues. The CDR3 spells CASSPRQGSMGTEAFF. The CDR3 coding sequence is TGCGCCAGCAGCCCCCGACAGGGATCGATGGGGACTGAAGCTTTCTTT.

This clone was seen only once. The CDR3 loop is CASRGPIRNTEAFF. As DNA, the CDR3 is TGTGCCAGCAGGGGGCCCATCAGAAACACTGAAGCTTTCTTT. The chain has TRBV28 and TRBJ1-1; maybe TRBD1 (5 bases). Germline CDR1 and CDR2: MDHEN and SYDVKM. V was pared by 6 bases and J by 2 bases, with 13 bases between. This CDR3 contains 14 residues.

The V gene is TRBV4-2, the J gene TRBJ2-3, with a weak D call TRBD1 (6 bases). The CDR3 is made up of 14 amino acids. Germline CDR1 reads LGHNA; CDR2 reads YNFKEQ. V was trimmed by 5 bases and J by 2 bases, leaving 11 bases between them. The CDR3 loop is CASSTTGSTDTQYF. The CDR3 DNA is TGTGCCAGCAGCACGACAGGTTCCACAGATACGCAGTATTTT.